The clone carrying this TCR beta chain came up a few times. This specimen comes from a study of blood T cell repertoires in COVID-19. About the study: Sample material is recorded as cDNA or gDNA derived from T cells, B-cell-depleted T cells, or PBMCs.

This CDR3 comprises 13 residues. The V segment lost 7 bases and the J segment 6 bases; nucleotides outside the gene matches: 8. In the original analysis: Estimated nucleated cell counts came from reference gene primer amplification. The protocol was immunoSEQ multiplex PCR, while the TCRdb copy is restricted to in-frame clones and leaves out a portion. V and J calls plus clone size are reproduced from that table; the DNA served to infer D and trimming. The sample lists roughly 3,000 clones; 80% to 90% were seen once. This TCR was sampled from a human donor with active COVID-19. The donor label of this sample is uncertain. The V call is TRBV12-3 or TRBV12-4, the J call TRBJ1-2; 7 bases align to TRBD1. Sequencing was done on a sample of peripheral blood. CDR3 protein: CASTADRVDGYTF. CDR3 in DNA: TGTGCCAGCACCGCCGACAGGGTGGATGGCTACACCTTC.